The present entry profiles one TCR beta chain with its context. The data stem from a study of T cells in localized non-small cell lung cancer. CDR1 SGHRS and CDR2 YFSETQ come from the germline V gene. The V segment lost 2 bases and the J segment 5 bases; nucleotides outside the gene matches: 8. This CDR3 is built from 17 residues. Sequenced by immunoSEQ multiplex PCR; TCRdb stores in-frame clones only, minus some. The sample holds 100,000 to 150,000 clones, 89% seen once. The sequence was obtained from a female donor older than 55 with stage I lung adenocarcinoma. The sample consisted of peripheral blood, taken before any cancer treatment. The rearrangement uses TRBV5-1 and TRBJ2-5; TRBD2 matches at 14 bases. CDR3 in amino acids: CASSFWGLAGVTETQYF. The CDR3 DNA reads as TGCGCCAGCAGCTTCTGGGGACTAGCGGGAGTTACCGAGACCCAGTACTTC.